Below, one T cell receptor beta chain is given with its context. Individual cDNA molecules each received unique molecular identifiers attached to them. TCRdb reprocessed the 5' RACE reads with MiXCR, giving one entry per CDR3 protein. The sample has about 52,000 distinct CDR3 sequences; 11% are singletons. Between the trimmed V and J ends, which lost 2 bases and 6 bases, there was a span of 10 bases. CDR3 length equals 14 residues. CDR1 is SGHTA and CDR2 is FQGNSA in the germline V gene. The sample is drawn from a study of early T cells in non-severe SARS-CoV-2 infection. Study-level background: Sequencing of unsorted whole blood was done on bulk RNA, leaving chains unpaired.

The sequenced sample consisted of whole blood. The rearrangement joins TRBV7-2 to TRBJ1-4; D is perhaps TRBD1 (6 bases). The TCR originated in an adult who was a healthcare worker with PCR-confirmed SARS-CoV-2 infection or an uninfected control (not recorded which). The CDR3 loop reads CASSLYGGDEKLFF. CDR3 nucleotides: TGTGCCAGCAGCTTATATGGGGGCGATGAAAAACTGTTTTTT.